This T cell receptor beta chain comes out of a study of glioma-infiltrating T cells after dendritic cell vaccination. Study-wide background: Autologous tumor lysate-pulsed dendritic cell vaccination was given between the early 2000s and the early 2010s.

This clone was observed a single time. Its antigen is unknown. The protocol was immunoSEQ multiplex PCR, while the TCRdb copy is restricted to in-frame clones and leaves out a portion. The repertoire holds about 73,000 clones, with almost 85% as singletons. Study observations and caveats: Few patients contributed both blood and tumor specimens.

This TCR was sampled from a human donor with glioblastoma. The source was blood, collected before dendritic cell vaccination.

In DNA, the CDR3 is TGTGCCAGCAGCTCAAGCGAGGCAGGGGAGGGAATCTCCTATAATTCACCCCTCCACTTT. Its translation is CASSSSEAGEGISYNSPLHF. The chain has TRBV21-1 and TRBJ1-6. TRBV21-1 is tagged as a pseudogene. The CDR3 is 20 amino acids.